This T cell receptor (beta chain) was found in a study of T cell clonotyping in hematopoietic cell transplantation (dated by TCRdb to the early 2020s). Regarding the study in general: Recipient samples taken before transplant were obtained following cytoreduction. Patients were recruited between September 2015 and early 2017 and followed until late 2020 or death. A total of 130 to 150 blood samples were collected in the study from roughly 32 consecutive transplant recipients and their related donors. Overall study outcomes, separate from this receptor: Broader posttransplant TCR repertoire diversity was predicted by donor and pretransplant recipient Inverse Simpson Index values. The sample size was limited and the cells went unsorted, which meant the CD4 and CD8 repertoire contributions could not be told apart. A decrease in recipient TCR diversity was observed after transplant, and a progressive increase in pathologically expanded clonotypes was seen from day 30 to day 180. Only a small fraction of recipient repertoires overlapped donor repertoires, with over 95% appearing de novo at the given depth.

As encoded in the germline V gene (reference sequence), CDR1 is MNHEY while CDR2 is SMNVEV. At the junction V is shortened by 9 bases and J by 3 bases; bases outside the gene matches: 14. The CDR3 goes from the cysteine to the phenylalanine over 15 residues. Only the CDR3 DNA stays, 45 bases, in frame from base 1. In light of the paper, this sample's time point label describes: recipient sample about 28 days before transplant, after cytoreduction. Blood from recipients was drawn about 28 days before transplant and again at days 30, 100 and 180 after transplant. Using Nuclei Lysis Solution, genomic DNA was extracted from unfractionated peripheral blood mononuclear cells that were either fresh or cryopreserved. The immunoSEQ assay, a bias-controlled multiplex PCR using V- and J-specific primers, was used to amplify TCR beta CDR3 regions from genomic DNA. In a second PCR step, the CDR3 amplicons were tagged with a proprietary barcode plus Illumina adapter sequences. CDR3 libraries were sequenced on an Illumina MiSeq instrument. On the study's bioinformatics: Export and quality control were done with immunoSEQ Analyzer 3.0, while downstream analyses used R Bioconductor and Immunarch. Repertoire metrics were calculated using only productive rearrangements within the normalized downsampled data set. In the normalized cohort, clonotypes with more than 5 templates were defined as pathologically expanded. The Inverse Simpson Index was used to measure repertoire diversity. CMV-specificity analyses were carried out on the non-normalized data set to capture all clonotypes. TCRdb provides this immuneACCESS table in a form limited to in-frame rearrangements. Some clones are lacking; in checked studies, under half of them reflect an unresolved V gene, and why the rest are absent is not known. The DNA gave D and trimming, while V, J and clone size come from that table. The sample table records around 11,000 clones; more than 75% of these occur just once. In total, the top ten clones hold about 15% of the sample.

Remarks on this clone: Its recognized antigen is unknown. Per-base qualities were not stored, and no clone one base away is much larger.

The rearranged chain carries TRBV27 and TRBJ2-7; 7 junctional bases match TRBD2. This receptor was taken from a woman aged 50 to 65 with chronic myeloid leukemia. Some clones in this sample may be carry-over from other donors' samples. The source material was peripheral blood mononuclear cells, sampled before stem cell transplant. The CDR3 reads CASSERLADFYEQYF. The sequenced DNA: TGTGCCAGTTCCGAGAGGCTAGCGGACTTCTACGAGCAGTACTTC.